A selection of T cell receptor beta chains follows, all from one sample in a study of cytomegalovirus exposure and HLA in healthy donors. Only in-frame clones appear in the TCRdb table, and some are missing; sequencing was by immunoSEQ multiplex PCR. The table lists 150,000 to 200,000 clones, around 78% of them singletons. The sequencing input was PBMCs. The origin of the receptors is a woman aged 25 to 39 in good health and CMV-seropositive. CDR3s include the opening cysteine and the closing phenylalanine or tryptophan. D genes are given only for firm matches. Clone size is stated in some rows and not others, as once, few, many or a class when expanded.

CDR3 DNA | CDR3 protein | clone size | V gene | D gene | J gene
TGCGCCAGCAGTCTAGAAGGGACAGGGGATGAAAAACTGTTTTTT | CASSLEGTGDEKLFF | - | TRBV5-1 | TRBD1 | TRBJ1-4
TGTGCCAGCAGTGAATCACTAGCGGGGGAGCAAGAGACCCAGTACTTC | CASSESLAGEQETQYF | - | TRBV25-1 | TRBD2 | TRBJ2-5
TGTGCCAGCAGCCCTCCCCAGGGCTCCTACGAGCAGTACTTC | CASSPPQGSYEQYF | - | TRBV28 | - | TRBJ2-7
TGTGCCAGCAGTCCAGGGCGGACTAATGAAAAACTGTTTTTT | CASSPGRTNEKLFF | - | TRBV6-6 | - | TRBJ1-4
TGTGCCAGTAGTGCCCCCACACCTCGCAATCAGCCCCAGCATTTT | CASSAPTPRNQPQHF | once | TRBV19 | - | TRBJ1-5
TGTGCCAGCAGTGAGAACAGACTAAACAGTCAGTACTTC | CASSENRLNSQYF | - | TRBV2 | - | TRBJ2-4
TGTGCCAGCAGCGTAGTGGCGGGGGGAAACACCGGGGAGCTGTTTTTT | CASSVVAGGNTGELFF | - | TRBV9 | TRBD2 | TRBJ2-2
TGTGCCAGCAGCTTATTTAGCGGGAGGGACAATGAGCAGTTCTTC | CASSLFSGRDNEQFF | - | TRBV11-3 | TRBD2 | TRBJ2-1
TGTGCCAGCAGTCTTCCCCCTTACTACGAGCAGTACTTC | CASSLPPYYEQYF | - | TRBV28 | - | TRBJ2-7
TGCGCCAGCAGCTTGGGCAACGGACTAGCGAGCAATGAGCAGTTCTTC | CASSLGNGLASNEQFF | few | TRBV5-1 | TRBD2 | TRBJ2-1
TGTGCCATCAGTGAGTCGGCACAGGACTATGGCTACACCTTC | CAISESAQDYGYTF | once | TRBV10-3 | - | TRBJ1-2
TGTGCCAGCAGTTACTCGCAGCGGGGGGCAGATACGCAGTATTTT | CASSYSQRGADTQYF | - | TRBV6-5 | TRBD2 | TRBJ2-3
TGTGCCAGCAGTTTATGGAATCCGGGGAGCTCCTACAATGAGCAGTTCTTC | CASSLWNPGSSYNEQFF | - | TRBV28 | - | TRBJ2-1
TGTGCCAGCAGCCATACTAGCGGGAGGGAGGTCTTGTTGCACTTC | CASSHTSGREVLLHF | - | TRBV7-2 | TRBD2 | TRBJ2-5
TGTGCCAGTAGTATCGGGGGAATCCCTGACACTGAAGCTTTCTTT | CASSIGGIPDTEAFF | - | TRBV19 | - | TRBJ1-1
TGTGCACAGGGAAGCGGGGAGCTGTTTTTT | CAQGSGELFF | once | TRBV9 | - | TRBJ2-2
TGTGCCAGCACGCAGGGGGTCGGCACCGGGGAGCTGTTTTTT | CASTQGVGTGELFF | few | TRBV6-5 | TRBD1 | TRBJ2-2
TGTGCCTGGAGTCCCCGCAGGGAATTTAACGAGCAGTACTTC | CAWSPRREFNEQYF | - | TRBV30 | - | TRBJ2-7
TGTGCCAGCAGTGGAGCCTACGAGCAGTACTTC | CASSGAYEQYF | large | TRBV25-1 | - | TRBJ2-7
TGTGCCAGCAGCCGCGAGGGGGAGGGCCTTCGCGAGCAGTACTTC | CASSREGEGLREQYF | few | TRBV7-2 | - | TRBJ2-7
TGTGCCAGCAGCGTAGGGGGCCACACAGATACGCAGTATTTT | CASSVGGHTDTQYF | few | TRBV9 | - | TRBJ2-3
TGTGCCAGTAGTATAGATTATGATACCCCCGACAGGGGAGATTATGGCTACACCTTC | CASSIDYDTPDRGDYGYTF | - | TRBV19 | TRBD1 | TRBJ1-2
TGTGCCAGCAGCTTAGGCCCCGGGGGGCTTGGCTATGGCTACACCTTC | CASSLGPGGLGYGYTF | - | TRBV11-2 | - | TRBJ1-2
TGTGCCATCAGTGCAGGGGGCAACCAAGAGACCCAGTACTTC | CAISAGGNQETQYF | - | TRBV10-3 | TRBD1 | TRBJ2-5
TGTGCCAGTAGTAAGACCCAGGGCTCCTACGAGCAGTACTTC | CASSKTQGSYEQYF | - | TRBV19 | - | TRBJ2-7
TGCGCCAGCAGCCAAGATCCGTTACAGTCGAATGAAAAACTGTTTTTT | CASSQDPLQSNEKLFF | - | TRBV4-3 | - | TRBJ1-4
TGCGCCAGCAGCTTGACAGTCATGAACACTGAAGCTTTCTTT | CASSLTVMNTEAFF | - | TRBV5-1 | - | TRBJ1-1
TGTGCCAGCTCACCCACTAGCGGAACTAGCACAGATACGCAGTATTTT | CASSPTSGTSTDTQYF | - | TRBV18 | TRBD2 | TRBJ2-3
TGTGCCAGCAGTGAAGCGATCACCAACTCGGGACTAGCTAGGTTCTTC | CASSEAITNSGLARFF | once | TRBV6-1 | TRBD2 | TRBJ2-1
TGCGCCAGCAGCTTGGCGGGTAACACTGAAGCTTTCTTT | CASSLAGNTEAFF | - | TRBV5-1 | - | TRBJ1-1
TGTGCCAGCTCATACAGGGAGGGAGAGACCCAGTACTTC | CASSYREGETQYF | - | TRBV18 | - | TRBJ2-5
TGTGCCGGGGACAGGGGGAATGAAAAACTGTTTTTT | CAGDRGNEKLFF | - | TRBV6-7 | TRBD1 | TRBJ1-4
TGTGCCTGGAGTGTCCCAGGGCGTGAAAAACTGTTTTTT | CAWSVPGREKLFF | - | TRBV30 | - | TRBJ1-4
TGTGCCAGCAGCTTCTCATTAAGCGGGGGGGCCCCACAAGAGACCCAGTACTTC | CASSFSLSGGAPQETQYF | - | TRBV11-2 | TRBD2 | TRBJ2-5
TGTGCCAGCAGTTCCCTTAGCTCCTACGAGCAGTACTTC | CASSSLSSYEQYF | once | TRBV28 | - | TRBJ2-7
TGTGCCAGCAGCGCTGGGGGGACAGGGTTTCTTCCCCTCCACTTT | CASSAGGTGFLPLHF | - | TRBV9 | TRBD1 | TRBJ1-6
TGTGCCAGCAGTTTACCGGGACAGGGAAAGGAGACCCAGTACTTC | CASSLPGQGKETQYF | - | TRBV28 | TRBD1 | TRBJ2-5
TGCGCCAGCAGCTACAGGAACACTGAAGCTTTCTTT | CASSYRNTEAFF | - | TRBV5-1 | - | TRBJ1-1
TGCGCCAGCAGCTTTGGAGTTGACTATGGCTACACCTTC | CASSFGVDYGYTF | - | TRBV5-1 | - | TRBJ1-2
TGCGCCAGCAGTAAAGGACTAGCGGGAGTACTAGGCACAGATACGCAGTATTTT | CASSKGLAGVLGTDTQYF | few | TRBV4-1 | TRBD2 | TRBJ2-3
TGTGCCAGCAGTGAGGCATGGACTGAAGCTTTCTTT | CASSEAWTEAFF | - | TRBV6-1 | - | TRBJ1-1
TGTGCCACCGGACAGGGCACCCCAATAGACGAGCAGTACTTC | CATGQGTPIDEQYF | - | TRBV2 | TRBD1 | TRBJ2-7
TGTGCCAGCAAGGCGCTGGGGACAGGGCGCGATGGCTACACCTTC | CASKALGTGRDGYTF | - | TRBV6-5 | TRBD1 | TRBJ1-2
TGTGCCAGCAGTGAAAGAACCGACAGAGACTATGGCTACACCTTC | CASSERTDRDYGYTF | - | TRBV6-1 | - | TRBJ1-2
TGTGCCAGCAGTTTATTGAGGGGGGCAGGGGGTTCCTACGAGCAGTACTTC | CASSLLRGAGGSYEQYF | - | TRBV27 | - | TRBJ2-7
TGTGCCAGCAGCTTAGGTCCGGGGCGGGGCGGGGAGCTGTTTTTT | CASSLGPGRGGELFF | - | TRBV7-8 | - | TRBJ2-2
TGTGCCAGCAGCTTCGGGACAGGACCCTACGAGCAGTACTTC | CASSFGTGPYEQYF | - | TRBV11-2 | TRBD1 | TRBJ2-7
TGTGCCAGCAGCTTAGGTTCCGGGGACCAAGAGACCCAGTACTTC | CASSLGSGDQETQYF | - | TRBV7-6 | - | TRBJ2-5
TGCGCCAGCAGTCGAGCGGGAGGACTAGAGACCCAGTACTTC | CASSRAGGLETQYF | - | TRBV5-1 | TRBD2 | TRBJ2-5
TGTGCCAGCAGCTTAGGTGGGGAGATTAATCAGCCCCAGCATTTT | CASSLGGEINQPQHF | many | TRBV7-6 | - | TRBJ1-5
TGTGCCAGCAGTCCAACGGAGGCCTACAATGAGCAGTTCTTC | CASSPTEAYNEQFF | - | TRBV6-1 | - | TRBJ2-1
TGTGCCATCAGTGAGTCGGGACTAGCGGGGGTTCCGAATGAGCAGTTCTTC | CAISESGLAGVPNEQFF | - | TRBV10-3 | TRBD2 | TRBJ2-1
TGTGCCAGCAGTCTTGAGAGCTCCTATAATTCACCCCTCCACTTT | CASSLESSYNSPLHF | - | TRBV6-6 | - | TRBJ1-6
TGTGCCAGCAGCTCCATCTTCGGGCGGGGCTCTAGCACAGATACGCAGTATTTT | CASSSIFGRGSSTDTQYF | - | TRBV7-2 | - | TRBJ2-3
TGTGCCAGCAGCACAGGGGTTGGCGCCTACGAGCAGTACTTC | CASSTGVGAYEQYF | - | TRBV13 | TRBD1 | TRBJ2-7